This T cell receptor (beta chain) comes out of a study of OX40 agonist ivuxolimab in advanced cancers. Overall study: From about 20 to 80 years was the age range, with a mean of approximately 63 years, and around 80% were male. There were three patients with partial responses, one having hepatocellular carcinoma and two cutaneous melanoma. General study results and limits: Both blood CD4+ and CD8+ T cells showed clonal growth by week 6 at 0.1 to 3.0 mg/kg.

The CDR3 runs 16 residues. Germline assignment: CDR1 SNHLY and CDR2 FYNNEI. V gave up 3 bases and J gave up 4 bases, with 18 bases separating them. Regarding this clone: Its antigen is undetermined.

The method was immunoSEQ multiplex PCR; TCRdb's version includes in-frame clones alone and lacks a portion of them. Among tens of thousands of clones listed, approximately 81% were seen once. The gene calls are TRBV2 and TRBJ1-1; TRBD1 might be the D (5 bases). The sequenced sample was CD4+ or CD8+ T cells sorted from blood, obtained in a trial of the OX40 agonist ivuxolimab. The sequence came from an adult with an advanced solid tumor such as melanoma, head and neck, liver or kidney cancer. The DNA for the CDR3 is TGTGCCAGCAGTGATGAGGGGCCACTCCAGGGCACTGAAGCTTTCTTT. Amino acids: CASSDEGPLQGTEAFF.